This T cell receptor (beta chain) was found in a study of early stage breast cancer tumors. Each sample had two DNA replicates, approximately 0.5 ug blood or roughly 1.4 ug tissue. Libraries were prepared by immunoSEQ multiplex PCR; TCRdb keeps only in-frame clonotypes and omits some of them. Counted here are around 30,000 clones, roughly 80% occurring once; the ten biggest clones make up about 9.4%. Germline CDR1 KGHSH, CDR2 LQKENI. This CDR3 region has 16 residues. The V gene end was trimmed by 3 bases and the J gene end by 1 base; junction bases not matched to a gene: 8. Roughly 17-50 mg of tissue was diced for each tumor.

This rearrangement joins TRBV18 to TRBJ1-1; 7 bases map to TRBD1. The specimen sequenced was breast tumor tissue. This TCR came from a person in their thirties with breast cancer. As DNA, the CDR3 is TGTGCCAGCTCACCGGTGGTTAGACAGGGGAACACTGAAGCTTTCTTT. Protein product: CASSPVVRQGNTEAFF.